The 24 T cell receptor beta chains listed next were all sequenced from one sample in a study of T cells after yellow fever vaccination. MiXCR, run by TCRdb on the 5' RACE reads, gives a single entry per CDR3 protein. The sample lists approximately 300,000 distinct CDR3 sequences, around 10% occurring once. Sample: CD4+ T cells sorted from PBMCs, taken 45 days after the yellow fever booster vaccination. These receptors all come from a young man who received the YFV17D yellow fever vaccine.

This clonotype was observed a handful of times. The chain uses TRBV12-3 or TRBV12-4 and TRBJ1-2, with 9 bases fitting TRBD1. The CDR3 extends over 15 amino acids. V gave up 6 bases and J gave up 7 bases; unmatched junction bases: 12. The CDR3 DNA follows: TGTGCCAGCAGCATAGACCGGGACAGGGTGCGTGGCTACACCTTC. Encoded protein: CASSIDRDRVRGYTF.

This clonotype was counted a few times. The rearrangement links TRBV7-2 to TRBJ1-6; the D is unclear. Trimming removed 5 bases at V and 4 bases at J, with 9 bases between. Per the germline V gene, CDR1 is SGHTA and CDR2 is FQGNSA. The CDR3 loop spans 14 amino acids. The CDR3 sequence is CASSRLGYNSPLHF. The CDR3 DNA is TGTGCCAGCAGCCGCCTGGGGTATAATTCACCCCTCCACTTT.

This clonotype was found a few times. The chain employs TRBV7-9 and TRBJ1-1; D unclear. The CDR3 is 17 residues long. Germline lookup yields CDR1 SEHNR and CDR2 FQNEAQ (reference sequence). Trimming cost V 3 bases and J 0 bases, with 17 bases left between them. The CDR3 sequence: CASSFDFRPTMNTEAFF. For the CDR3, the DNA is TGTGCCAGCAGCTTCGACTTTCGGCCGACCATGAACACTGAAGCTTTCTTT.

V and J are TRBV11-2 and TRBJ1-1; D may be TRBD1 (6 bases). This CDR3 is 13 amino acids long. Germline V lookup: CDR1 SGHAT, CDR2 FQNNGV. Trimming left V 3 bases short and J 12 bases short, with 17 bases between. The CDR3 DNA reads TGTGCCAGCAGCTTCTCTCAGGGGTCCGCTACTTTCTTT. Translation gives CASSFSQGSATFF.

The sample holds many counts of this clonotype. The gene calls are TRBV12-3 or TRBV12-4 and TRBJ2-2; D assignment may be TRBD1 or TRBD2 (5 bases each). This CDR3 has 14 residues. The chain's CDR3 is CASDRGPNTGELFF. For the CDR3, the DNA is TGTGCGAGTGATAGGGGACCAAACACCGGGGAGCTGTTTTTT.

The gene calls are TRBV7-6 and TRBJ1-6; 12 positions agree with TRBD1. Per germline, CDR1 SGHVS and CDR2 FNYEAQ. There are 14 residues in the CDR3. The J segment lost 11 bases and the V segment lost 5 bases, leaving 4 bases of the junction unmatched. The CDR3 DNA reads TGTGCCAGCAGCCGGGACAGGGGGCTCGCACCCCTCCACTTT. Protein product: CASSRDRGLAPLHF.

This clonotype was found a few times. The chain has TRBV20-1 and TRBJ2-7; D is unresolved. The CDR3 has 14 residues. Trimming left V 3 bases short and J 4 bases short, with 16 bases between. Germline CDR1 is DFQATT and CDR2 is SNEGSKA (reference sequence). CDR3 loop: CSASDGSPTYEQYV. CDR3 sequence (DNA): TGCAGTGCTAGTGACGGTTCCCCTACTTACGAGCAGTACGTC.

This clonotype appeared a few times. J is TRBJ2-3 and V is TRBV20-1; TRBD2 matches at 10 bases. Trimming at V came to 5 bases and at J to 5 bases, leaving 13 bases not matched to a gene. The CDR3 sequence is 16 residues long. Germline lookup yields CDR1 DFQATT and CDR2 SNEGSKA (reference sequence). The DNA of the CDR3 is TGCAGTGCTGGCCCCTACAGCGGGGGGGCGATAGATACGCAGTATTTT. Translation gives CSAGPYSGGAIDTQYF.

There are a few counts of this clonotype. The chain is built from TRBV5-6 and TRBJ2-3; 10 bases agree with TRBD2. The CDR3 contains 16 residues. The germline V gene has CDR1 SGHDT and CDR2 YYEEEE. After removal of 1 base from V and 6 bases from J, the junction contained 8 bases not matched to a gene. CDR3 DNA sequence: TGTGCCAGCAGCTTGATAGCGGGGGGATTCGTGGATACGCAGTATTTT. The encoded protein is CASSLIAGGFVDTQYF. The variable domain in full, completed from reference TRBV5-6 and TRBJ2-3, reads DAGVTQSPTHLIKTRGQQVTLRCSPKSGHDTVSWYQQALGQGPQFIFQYYEEEERQRGNFPDRFSGHQFPNYSSELNVNALLLGDSALYLCASSLIAGGFVDTQYFGPGTRLTVL.

This clonotype showed up many times. The J gene is TRBJ1-2, the V gene TRBV7-2; a possible D gene is TRBD1 (5 bases). V was shortened by 7 bases and J by 7 bases, with 19 bases between the two germline ends. This CDR3 spans 14 amino acids. The V gene's germline CDR1 is SGHTA and CDR2 FQGNSA. CDR3 nucleotide sequence: TGTGCCAGCAACATCGAGGGGATCACCGTTGGCTACACCTTC. This codes for CASNIEGITVGYTF.

This clonotype was counted a few times. The rearrangement links TRBV20-1 to TRBJ1-1; D is unclear. Germline CDR1 and CDR2: DFQATT and SNEGSKA (reference sequence). CDR3 length: 12 amino acids. Deletions cut 5 bases from V and 6 bases from J, with 13 bases between. The CDR3 is CSALDQTPEAFF. The CDR3 DNA follows: TGCAGTGCTCTGGACCAAACCCCTGAAGCTTTCTTT.

The chain carries TRBV20-1 and TRBJ2-5; D not certain. The V gene lost 0 bases and the J gene lost 4 bases, with 12 bases spanning the gap. Germline V gene data show CDR1 as DFQATT and CDR2 as SNEGSKA (reference sequence). The CDR3 is 14 residues long. This CDR3 reads CSARDLLRSETQYF. In DNA form, the CDR3 reads TGCAGTGCTAGAGACCTCCTGCGTTCAGAGACCCAGTACTTC.

The chain couples TRBV20-1 to TRBJ1-1, with D possibly being TRBD1 (5 bases). The CDR3 has 13 residues. The germline CDR1 and CDR2 sequences are DFQATT and SNEGSKA (reference sequence). The germline V and J ends were trimmed by 5 bases and 0 bases, with 10 bases remaining between them. DNA of the CDR3: TGCAGTGCTGGGGCGGACATGAACACTGAAGCTTTCTTT. Protein sequence: CSAGADMNTEAFF.

In its sample, this clonotype was seen many times. For the CDR3, the DNA is TGCGCCAGCAGCTACGGACAGGGAACTCCTGCTAGCACAGATACGCAGTATTTT. Translated: CASSYGQGTPASTDTQYF. The V and J genes are TRBV5-1 and TRBJ2-3; 8 nucleotides match TRBD1. The CDR3 is 18 residues long. Germline V gene sequence: CDR1 SGHRS, CDR2 YFSETQ. Trimming cost V 3 bases and J 0 bases; bases outside gene matches: 12.

This chain links TRBV6-5 with TRBJ1-2, with no clear D. V was cut by 0 bases and J by 0 bases, with 8 bases left in between. The CDR3 is 15 residues long. Per the germline V gene, CDR1 is MNHEY and CDR2 is SVGAGI. Written as DNA, the CDR3 is TGTGCCAGCAGTTACTCGACGGGAGCTAACTATGGCTACACCTTC. This codes for CASSYSTGANYGYTF.

V and J are TRBV20-1 and TRBJ1-2; TRBD1 matches at 8 bases. Germline CDR1 reads DFQATT; CDR2 reads SNEGSKA (reference sequence). The V segment lost 5 bases and the J segment 4 bases; nucleotides outside the gene matches: 6. The CDR3 spans 13 residues. The CDR3 region has the DNA TGCAGTGCTCGCGACAGGGGCTCCTATGGCTACACCTTC. This gives the protein CSARDRGSYGYTF.

The chain uses TRBV12-3 or TRBV12-4 and TRBJ1-5, with a tentative D call TRBD1 (5 bases). This CDR3 spans 14 amino acids. V lost 7 bases to trimming and J lost 2 bases, with 12 bases between them. CDR3 coding DNA: TGTGCCAGCACCTTGGGGCAGGGCAATCAGCCCCAGCATTTT. Translation: CASTLGQGNQPQHF.

This clonotype was detected only a few times. The rearrangement links TRBV27 to TRBJ1-4; the match to TRBD1 covers 7 bases. The CDR3 is 15 amino acids. The V gene's germline CDR1 is MNHEY and CDR2 SMNVEV (reference sequence). Germline trimming cut 6 bases from V and 8 bases from J; bases unmatched to any gene: 12. The chain's CDR3 is CASRTLRGHGEKLFF. CDR3 sequence (DNA): TGTGCCAGCAGGACGCTAAGGGGGCATGGAGAAAAACTGTTTTTT.

In this sample, this clonotype turned up many times. The chain employs TRBV12-3 or TRBV12-4 and TRBJ1-5; 9 positions agree with TRBD1. The V and J ends lost 6 bases and 6 bases, in that order; junction bases with no gene match: 6. This CDR3 region has 14 residues. The CDR3, as DNA: TGTGCCAGCAGAGGGACAGGGATAGGTCAGCCCCAGCATTTT. It translates to CASRGTGIGQPQHF.

The V gene is TRBV7-2, the J gene TRBJ2-2; a possible D gene is TRBD1 (7 bases). Germline lookup yields CDR1 SGHTA and CDR2 FQGNSA. Trimming took off 4 bases at V and 1 base at J, with 10 bases between the two ends. The CDR3 loop spans 15 amino acids. CDR3 protein: CASSWGDRNTGELFF. The CDR3, as DNA: TGTGCCAGCAGCTGGGGGGACAGGAACACCGGGGAGCTGTTTTTT.

This clonotype was seen at least ten times. The chain carries TRBV20-1 and TRBJ2-7; 10 nucleotides match TRBD1. CDR3 size: 18 residues. In germline, CDR1 is DFQATT, CDR2 SNEGSKA (reference sequence). V trimming: 0 bases; J trimming: 3 bases; junction bases outside the gene matches: 14. In DNA, the CDR3 is TGCAGTGCTAGAGATGACGGTTTGGGACAGGGGCCCCTCTACGAGCAGTACTTC. Its protein is CSARDDGLGQGPLYEQYF.

The sample holds a few counts of this clonotype. The V gene is TRBV12-3 or TRBV12-4, the J gene TRBJ2-5; 10 nucleotides agree with TRBD1. The CDR3 consists of 15 residues. Trimming cost V 4 bases and J 9 bases; bases outside gene matches: 11. The CDR3 DNA reads as TGTGCCAGCAGTTCGGCCGGGACAGGGGATACGGCCCAGTACTTC. It codes for CASSSAGTGDTAQYF.

Only a few counts were recorded for this clonotype. This chain links TRBV12-3 or TRBV12-4 with TRBJ2-1; D may be TRBD2 (6 bases). The CDR3 extends over 11 amino acids. Trimming took off 6 bases at V and 9 bases at J, with 9 bases between the two ends. The CDR3 region has the DNA TGTGCCAGCAGAAAGGAGGGTGAGCAGTTCTTC. This sequence encodes CASRKEGEQFF.

The chain carries TRBV6-2 or TRBV6-3 and TRBJ2-7, with a weak D call TRBD2 (6 bases). Germline loops: CDR1 MNHEY, CDR2 SVGEGT. CDR3 size: 13 residues. Trimming took 8 bases from V and 0 from J, leaving 11 bases between them. CDR3 in amino acids: CASRRDSSYEQYF. CDR3 bases: TGTGCCAGCCGCCGGGACTCCTCCTACGAGCAGTACTTC.